The table lists the clone carrying this T cell receptor (beta chain) with many counts. No antigen is known for it. The sample is drawn from a study of Graves' ophthalmopathy and Graves' hyperthyroidism. Study-level findings and limits: Blood shared most expanded thyroid clonotypes above 0.001 frequency.

Investigators amplified TCR beta CDR3 regions from RNA transcripts. First-round RT-PCR employed HTBI primers, with a second-round multiplex PCR after it. TCRdb re-called the multiplex PCR reads with MiXCR, one entry per CDR3 protein. The data show 300,000 or so distinct CDR3 sequences, 15% to 20% seen once. The source of this sequence is an adult man with Graves' ophthalmopathy. The sample consisted of peripheral blood.

CDR3 in amino acids: CATSSGGQSNQPQHF. The CDR3 DNA follows: TGTGCCACCAGCTCCGGGGGTCAAAGCAATCAGCCCCAGCATTTT. This chain uses TRBV15 with TRBJ1-5; D might be TRBD1 (5 bases). This CDR3 comprises 15 residues. In germline, CDR1 is LNHNV, CDR2 YYDKDF (reference sequence). The germline V and J ends were trimmed by 5 bases and 1 base, with 12 bases remaining between them. The full variable domain, with the rest looked up from reference TRBV15 and TRBJ1-5, is DAMVIQNPRYQVTQFGKPVTLSCSQTLNHNVMYWYQQKSSQAPKLLFHYYDKDFNNEADTPDNFQSRRPNTSFCFLDIRSPGLGDTAMYLCATSSGGQSNQPQHFGDGTRLSIL.